This record covers a single TCR beta chain. The data originate from a study of cytomegalovirus exposure and HLA in healthy donors. CDR1 SGHDT and CDR2 YYEEEE come from the germline V gene. Trimming at V came to 0 bases and at J to 1 base, leaving 1 base not matched to a gene. CDR3 length: 15 residues. The PCR was carried out with 60 Vbeta primers and 13 Jbeta primers. Repertoires were generated with immunoSEQ multiplex PCR, while TCRdb's copy carries only in-frame clones and drops some. There are about 180,000 clones in the sample; more than 70% occur only once, and 1.3% to 1.5% lies in the top ten. This sequence joins TRBV5-6 and TRBJ1-1, with 9 bases lining up with TRBD1. The clonotype was recovered from a girl aged 5 to 17 in good health and CMV-seropositive. What was sequenced was PBMCs. CDR3 sequence reads: CASSLVQGANTEAFF. The CDR3 DNA follows: TGTGCCAGCAGCTTGGTACAGGGGGCGAACACTGAAGCTTTCTTT.